A selection of T cell receptor beta chains follows, all from one sample in a study of neurological immune-mediated disorders. TCRdb reprocessed the 5' RACE reads with MiXCR, giving one entry per CDR3 protein. The data show about 45,000 distinct CDR3 sequences, roughly 13% seen once. Sequences were obtained from PBMCs. These receptors were obtained from a man aged 25 to 45 in good health. Both conserved end residues are part of each CDR3. D genes are given only for firm matches. Size tells how often a clone was seen (once, few, many) or the class of an expanded clone, and some rows leave it out.

CDR3 protein: CASSKDSSLTEAFF; CDR3 DNA: TGCGCCAGCAGCAAAGACAGTTCGCTCACTGAAGCTTTCTTT; J gene: TRBJ1-1; V gene: TRBV5-1; D gene: .; clone size: many
CDR3 protein: CASSQRDQPQHF; CDR3 DNA: TGTGCCAGCTCACAGAGGGATCAGCCCCAGCATTTT; J gene: TRBJ1-5; V gene: TRBV28; D gene: .; clone size: many
CDR3 protein: CASSLVGTQETQYF; CDR3 DNA: TGCGCCAGCAGCTTGGTCGGAACTCAAGAGACCCAGTACTTC; J gene: TRBJ2-5; V gene: TRBV5-1; D gene: .; clone size: many
CDR3 protein: CASSLVGGQIQETQYF; CDR3 DNA: TGCGCCAGCAGCTTGGTAGGCGGACAGATCCAAGAGACCCAGTACTTC; J gene: TRBJ2-5; V gene: TRBV5-1; D gene: .; clone size: many
CDR3 protein: CASSLLRTSGAGITGELFF; CDR3 DNA: TGTGCCAGCAGCTTATTACGGACTAGCGGAGCCGGGATCACCGGGGAGCTGTTTTTT; J gene: TRBJ2-2; V gene: TRBV7-3; D gene: TRBD2; clone size: many
CDR3 protein: CATSDLNGPYNEQFF; CDR3 DNA: TGTGCCACCAGTGATTTGAACGGGCCCTACAATGAGCAGTTCTTC; J gene: TRBJ2-1; V gene: TRBV24-1; D gene: .; clone size: many
CDR3 protein: CASSRQITDTQYF; CDR3 DNA: TGCGCCAGCAGCCGCCAAATCACAGATACGCAGTATTTT; J gene: TRBJ2-3; V gene: TRBV5-1; D gene: .; clone size: many
CDR3 protein: CASRPAFYNTEAFF; CDR3 DNA: TGTGCCAGCAGGCCAGCCTTTTATAACACTGAAGCTTTCTTT; J gene: TRBJ1-1; V gene: TRBV28; D gene: .; clone size: many
CDR3 protein: CASSSTGATQETQYF; CDR3 DNA: TGTGCCAGCAGTTCCACAGGGGCCACACAAGAGACCCAGTACTTC; J gene: TRBJ2-5; V gene: TRBV28; D gene: TRBD1; clone size: few
CDR3 protein: CASSSGGGANYGYTF; CDR3 DNA: TGTGCCAGCAGTTCCGGAGGGGGGGCCAACTATGGCTACACCTTC; J gene: TRBJ1-2; V gene: TRBV28; D gene: .; clone size: .
CDR3 protein: CSAGEYPGAFF; CDR3 DNA: TGCAGTGCTGGAGAGTATCCTGGGGCTTTCTTT; J gene: TRBJ1-1; V gene: TRBV20-1; D gene: .; clone size: many
CDR3 protein: CASSRWGSAYEQYF; CDR3 DNA: TGTGCCAGCAGCCGTTGGGGGAGCGCCTACGAGCAGTACTTC; J gene: TRBJ2-7; V gene: TRBV14; D gene: .; clone size: many
CDR3 protein: CSVSTRTGWGYEQYF; CDR3 DNA: TGCAGCGTGTCAACGCGGACAGGCTGGGGATACGAGCAGTACTTC; J gene: TRBJ2-7; V gene: TRBV29-1; D gene: TRBD1; clone size: many
CDR3 protein: CASSIAEGLYNEQFF; CDR3 DNA: TGTGCCAGCAGTATAGCGGAGGGGCTCTACAATGAGCAGTTCTTC; J gene: TRBJ2-1; V gene: TRBV12-3/TRBV12-4; D gene: .; clone size: few
CDR3 protein: CSASPGTILPPNEQFF; CDR3 DNA: TGCAGTGCTAGCCCCGGGACTATTCTTCCCCCGAATGAGCAGTTCTTC; J gene: TRBJ2-1; V gene: TRBV20-1; D gene: TRBD2; clone size: many
CDR3 protein: CATWSSNQPQHF; CDR3 DNA: TGTGCCACCTGGTCTAGCAATCAGCCCCAGCATTTT; J gene: TRBJ1-5; V gene: TRBV28; D gene: .; clone size: many
CDR3 protein: CALGTGYEKLFF; CDR3 DNA: TGTGCCCTCGGGACAGGGTACGAAAAACTGTTTTTT; J gene: TRBJ1-4; V gene: TRBV30; D gene: TRBD1; clone size: .
CDR3 protein: CSVEGGSYNEQFF; CDR3 DNA: TGCAGCGTTGAAGGGGGCTCCTACAATGAGCAGTTCTTC; J gene: TRBJ2-1; V gene: TRBV29-1; D gene: .; clone size: many